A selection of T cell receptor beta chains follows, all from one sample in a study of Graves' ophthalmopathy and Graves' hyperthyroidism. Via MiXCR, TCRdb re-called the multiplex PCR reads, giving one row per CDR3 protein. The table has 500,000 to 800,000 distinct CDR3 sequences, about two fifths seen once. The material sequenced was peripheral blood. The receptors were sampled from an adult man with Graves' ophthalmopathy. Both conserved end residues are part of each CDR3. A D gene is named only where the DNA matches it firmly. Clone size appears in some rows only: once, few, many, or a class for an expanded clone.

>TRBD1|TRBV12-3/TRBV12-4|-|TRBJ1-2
CASSEVNRGPLYGYTF
TGTGCCAGCAGTGAAGTAAACAGGGGACCCCTCTATGGCTACACCTTC
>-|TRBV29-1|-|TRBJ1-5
CSLYRRGSNQPQHF
TGCAGCTTATACCGGCGGGGAAGCAATCAGCCCCAGCATTTT
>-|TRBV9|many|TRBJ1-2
CASSVGQARGGYTF
TGTGCCAGCAGCGTAGGCCAGGCGAGGGGTGGCTACACCTTC
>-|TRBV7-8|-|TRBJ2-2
CASILESNTGELFF
TGTGCCAGCATCTTAGAATCCAACACCGGGGAGCTGTTTTTT
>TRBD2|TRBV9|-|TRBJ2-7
CASSAGTRGQYEQYF
TGTGCCAGCAGCGCCGGGACTAGGGGCCAATACGAGCAGTACTTC
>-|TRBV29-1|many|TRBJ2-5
CSVGSGGQETQYF
TGCAGCGTTGGATCTGGGGGCCAAGAGACCCAGTACTTC
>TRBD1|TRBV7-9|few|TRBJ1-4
CASSSGQGPNEKLFF
TGTGCCAGCAGCTCAGGACAGGGGCCGAATGAAAAACTGTTTTTT
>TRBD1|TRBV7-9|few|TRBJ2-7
CASSLGYSGGSYEQYF
TGTGCCAGCAGCTTAGGCTACTCAGGGGGCTCCTACGAGCAGTACTTC
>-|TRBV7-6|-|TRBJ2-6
CASQGGVGANVLTF
TGTGCCAGCCAAGGGGGTGTTGGGGCCAACGTCCTGACTTTC
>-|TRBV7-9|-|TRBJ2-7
CASSQRGGRYNEQYF
TGTGCCAGCAGCCAAAGGGGGGGCCGGTACAATGAGCAGTACTTC
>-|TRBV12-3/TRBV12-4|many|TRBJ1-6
CASSPRDGAPLHF
TGTGCCAGCAGTCCTCGTGACGGAGCCCCCCTCCACTTT
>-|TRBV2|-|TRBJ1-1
CASSLILDTEAFF
TGTGCCAGCAGTTTAATTTTGGACACTGAAGCTTTCTTT
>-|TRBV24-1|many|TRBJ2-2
CATSLGVYTGELFF
TGTGCCACCAGTCTGGGGGTTTACACCGGGGAGCTGTTTTTT
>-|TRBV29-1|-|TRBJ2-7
CSGRGEQYF
TGCAGCGGTCGGGGCGAGCAGTACTTC
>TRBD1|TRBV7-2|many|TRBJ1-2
CASSLVPGTDYGYTF
TGTGCCAGCAGCTTAGTCCCCGGGACAGACTATGGCTACACCTTC
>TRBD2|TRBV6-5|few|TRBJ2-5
CASSYFAGVEKTQYF
TGTGCCAGCAGTTACTTTGCGGGGGTGGAGAAGACCCAGTACTTC
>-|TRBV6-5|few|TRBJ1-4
CASSYSSGGDEKLFF
TGTGCCAGCAGTTACTCGTCGGGGGGAGATGAAAAACTGTTTTTT
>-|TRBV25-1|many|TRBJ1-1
CASSDPGTEAFF
TGTGCCAGCAGTGATCCTGGGACTGAAGCTTTCTTT
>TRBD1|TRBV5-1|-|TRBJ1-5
CASSLEDRGRDQPQHF
TGCGCCAGCAGCTTGGAGGACAGGGGAAGAGATCAGCCCCAGCATTTT
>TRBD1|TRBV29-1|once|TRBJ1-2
CSVAITGGNYGYTF
TGCAGCGTTGCAATTACAGGGGGCAACTATGGCTACACCTTC
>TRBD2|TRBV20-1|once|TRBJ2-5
CSARDRTSGKGETQYF
TGCAGTGCTAGAGATCGGACTAGCGGGAAAGGAGAGACCCAGTACTTC